Following are 25 T cell receptor beta chains from one sample sequenced in a study of T cell responses to AZD1222 COVID-19 vaccine. Measured with immunoSEQ multiplex PCR; TCRdb has only the in-frame clones, and not every one. The sample includes about 180,000 clones, 92% of them seen just once. The input for sequencing was peripheral blood, taken 28 days after the second AZD1222 dose. The receptors derive from an adult who received the AZD1222 COVID-19 vaccine.

V and J are TRBV10-3 and TRBJ2-3; D not certain. V was pared by 0 bases and J by 4 bases, with 2 bases between. The CDR3 length is 12 residues. Per germline, CDR1 ENHRY and CDR2 SYGVKD. The chain's CDR3 is CAISESADTQYF. DNA for the CDR3: TGTGCCATCAGTGAGTCTGCAGATACGCAGTATTTT.

The gene calls are TRBV6-5 and TRBJ2-3, with D perhaps TRBD2 (6 bases). CDR3 length: 14 amino acids. Germline V CDR1 and CDR2: MNHEY, SVGAGI. Trimming shortened V by 1 base and J by 6 bases, and 11 bases separated the two germline ends. DNA of the CDR3: TGTGCCAGCAGTTACTTGACGGGGACTGATACGCAGTATTTT. Amino acids: CASSYLTGTDTQYF.

V gene TRBV30 combines with J gene TRBJ2-7, with 11 bases lining up with TRBD2. The length of the CDR3 is 17 residues. V lost 4 bases to trimming and J lost 2 bases; unmatched junction nucleotides: 13. CDR1 and CDR2 from the germline V gene are GTSNPN and SVGIG (reference sequence). The CDR3 coding sequence is TGTGCCTGGAACCCACCTCCGGGACTAGCGGCCACCTACGAGCAGTACTTC. It translates to CAWNPPPGLAATYEQYF.

The J gene is TRBJ2-6, the V gene TRBV28; 7 positions agree with TRBD1. The germline CDR1 and CDR2 sequences are MDHEN and SYDVKM. After removal of 6 bases from V and 0 bases from J, the junction contained 14 bases not matched to a gene. The CDR3 loop spans 19 amino acids. The CDR3 sequence is CASREPRGTFLSGANVLTF. CDR3 in DNA: TGTGCCAGCAGGGAACCCAGGGGGACCTTCCTCTCTGGGGCCAACGTCCTGACTTTC.

The CDR3 DNA sequence: TGTGCCAGCTCACGACAGGGGGGGCCCATTATTGAGCAGTTCTTC. This translates into CASSRQGGPIIEQFF. The chain carries TRBV18 and TRBJ2-1; TRBD1 matches 9 bases. CDR1 KGHSH and CDR2 LQKENI come from the germline V gene. V shed 4 bases and J 9 bases; nucleotides not matched to a gene: 10. This CDR3 is built from 15 residues.

In DNA form, the CDR3 reads TGTGCCAGCAGCGAACAGGGGGCTCCTAATGAAAAACTGTTTTTT. This sequence encodes CASSEQGAPNEKLFF. The chain is built from TRBV2 and TRBJ1-4; 9 nucleotides agree with TRBD1. The CDR3 spans 15 residues. Losses at the gene ends were 6 bases for V and 3 bases for J; bases not matched to a gene: 5. Germline V gene sequence: CDR1 SNHLY, CDR2 FYNNEI.

This clone appeared a few times. The V call is TRBV9, the J call TRBJ2-7; D ambiguous. CDR1 and CDR2 (germline): SGDLS, YYNGEE. The CDR3 is made up of 14 amino acids. V was clipped by 2 bases and J by 2 bases, with 11 bases between them. The CDR3: CASSVGSAAYEQYF. DNA for the CDR3: TGTGCCAGCAGCGTGGGATCAGCCGCCTACGAGCAGTACTTC.

The chain is built from TRBV5-4 and TRBJ2-7; TRBD2 is a possible D gene (5 bases). Germline V lookup: CDR1 SGHNT, CDR2 YYREEE (reference sequence). V gave up 2 bases and J gave up 0 bases, with 12 bases separating them. The CDR3 totals 15 residues. The CDR3 reads CASSFLDRGSYEQYF. The CDR3 nucleotides read TGTGCCAGCAGCTTTCTAGATCGGGGCTCCTACGAGCAGTACTTC. The full variable domain, in which reference TRBV5-4 and TRBJ2-7 provide the parts outside the CDR3, is ETGVTQSPTHLIKTRGQQVTLRCSSQSGHNTVSWYQQALGQGPQFIFQYYREEENGRGNFPPRFSGLQFPNYSSELNVNALELDDSALYLCASSFLDRGSYEQYFGPGTRLTVT.

The CDR3, as DNA: TGCGCCAGCAGCTTTGAGGGTTCGGGTGGAAACACCATATATTTT. Translated: CASSFEGSGGNTIYF. This chain uses TRBV5-1 with TRBJ1-3, with D hard to call. CDR3 length equals 15 residues. Germline CDR1 SGHRS, CDR2 YFSETQ. The ends were cut back, 2 bases at V and 3 bases at J, with 12 bases in the middle.

The V and J genes are TRBV7-8 and TRBJ1-3; tentative D call: TRBD1 (5 bases). The CDR3 is 16 amino acids. Germline loops: CDR1 SGHVS, CDR2 FQNEAQ. Trimming cost V 4 bases and J 2 bases, with 15 bases left between them. CDR3 sequence (DNA): TGTGCCAGCAGCTCAGCAGGGAGGCACCCTGGAAACACCATATATTTT. Its protein product is CASSSAGRHPGNTIYF.

The chain couples TRBV10-3 to TRBJ1-1, with D possibly being TRBD1 (6 bases). CDR3 size: 14 residues. Germline lookup yields CDR1 ENHRY and CDR2 SYGVKD. Deletions cut 5 bases from V and 1 base from J, with 11 bases between. The CDR3 bases are TGTGCCATCAGTACAACAGGGCAGAACACTGAAGCTTTCTTT. Protein sequence: CAISTTGQNTEAFF.

The chain has TRBV4-3 and TRBJ2-1; no definite D call. Trimming took 0 bases from V and 5 from J, leaving 5 bases between them. In germline, CDR1 is LGHNA, CDR2 YSLEER. This CDR3 has 13 amino acids. The CDR3, as DNA: TGCGCCAGCAGCCAAGAGTTGGACAATGAGCAGTTCTTC. Translated, it gives CASSQELDNEQFF.

This chain uses TRBV19 with TRBJ2-2; 9 nucleotides agree with TRBD2. V lost 2 bases to trimming and J lost 6 bases; unmatched junction nucleotides: 4. The CDR3 has 15 amino acids. CDR1 LNHDA and CDR2 SQIVND come from the germline V gene (reference sequence). Here the CDR3 DNA reads TGTGCCAGTAGTATACTGCGGGGGGGTCCCGGGGAGCTGTTTTTT. Amino acid sequence: CASSILRGGPGELFF. The variable domain in full, completed from reference TRBV19 and TRBJ2-2, reads DGGITQSPKYLFRKEGQNVTLSCEQNLNHDAMYWYRQDPGQGLRLIYYSQIVNDFQKGDIAEGYSVSREKKESFPLTVTSAQKNPTAFYLCASSILRGGPGELFFGEGSRLTVL.

The chain couples TRBV3-1 (or the pseudogene TRBV3-2) to TRBJ1-6; D possibly corresponds to TRBD1 (5 bases). The CDR3 runs 16 residues. The V and J ends lost 4 bases and 4 bases respectively, with 14 bases between them. Germline V gene sequence: CDR1 LGHDT, CDR2 YNNKEL (reference sequence). This chain's CDR3 is CASSLQAAGYNSPLHF. The CDR3 nucleotides read TGTGCCAGCAGCCTACAGGCGGCAGGTTATAATTCACCCCTCCACTTT.

The chain employs TRBV27 and TRBJ2-7; 8 bases are a match to TRBD2. Germline CDR1 MNHEY, CDR2 SMNVEV (reference sequence). The CDR3 is 14 amino acids. V dropped 7 bases and J dropped 3; count of bases not matched to a gene: 8. The chain's CDR3 is CASKEREWDYEQYF. The CDR3 DNA reads as TGTGCCAGCAAAGAGCGGGAGTGGGACTACGAGCAGTACTTC.

This chain connects TRBV2 to TRBJ2-1; the D is unclear. Trimming took off 6 bases at V and 4 bases at J, with 13 bases between the two ends. Germline CDR1 SNHLY, CDR2 FYNNEI. The CDR3 is 14 amino acids. Here the CDR3 DNA reads TGTGCCAGCAGGGATTATTCAGATTACAATGAGCAGTTCTTC. It yields the protein CASRDYSDYNEQFF.

The chain uses TRBV11-1 and TRBJ1-1; 9 bases fit TRBD1. CDR1 and CDR2 (germline): SGHAT, FQDESV (reference sequence). Trimming took 5 bases from V and 11 from J; bases not matched to a gene: 9. CDR3 size: 13 residues. CDR3 region: CASSQRQGGTAFF. In DNA form, the CDR3 reads TGTGCCAGCAGCCAGCGACAGGGGGGGACGGCTTTCTTT.

The CDR3 region is CASSQDWGLAGYNEQFF. The CDR3 DNA reads TGTGCCAGCAGCCAAGATTGGGGCCTAGCGGGATACAATGAGCAGTTCTTC. The J gene is TRBJ2-1, the V gene TRBV3-1 (or the pseudogene TRBV3-2); 9 positions match TRBD2. This CDR3 spans 17 amino acids. The ends lost 0 bases at V and 4 bases at J; junction bases unmatched: 7. The germline V gene has CDR1 LGHDT and CDR2 YNNKEL (reference sequence).

This sequence joins TRBV12-3 or TRBV12-4 and TRBJ2-5; possibly TRBD1 for D (5 bases). The CDR3 runs 13 residues. Deletions cut 8 bases from V and 1 base from J, with 11 bases between. The CDR3 sequence: CASSPQGQETQYF. The CDR3 coding sequence is TGTGCCAGCTCCCCGCAGGGCCAAGAGACCCAGTACTTC.

The rearrangement joins TRBV19 to TRBJ2-7; the D gene is possibly TRBD2 (6 bases). Trimming removed 10 bases from V and 0 bases from J, with 16 bases in between. CDR3 length equals 14 residues. In germline, CDR1 is LNHDA, CDR2 SQIVND (reference sequence). CDR3 in amino acids: CATREDGNSYEQYF. CDR3 DNA sequence: TGTGCCACAAGGGAGGACGGAAACTCCTACGAGCAGTACTTC.

This clone showed up many times. This chain joins TRBV6-4 and TRBJ2-3; 7 positions agree with TRBD2. CDR3 length: 14 residues. Germline V gene lookup returns CDR1 MRHNA and CDR2 SNTAGT. The junction had 2 bases not matched to a gene; V was cut back by 4 bases and J by 1 base. The CDR3 here is CASSAAGGTDTQYF. CDR3 nucleotide sequence: TGTGCCAGCAGTGCGGCGGGGGGCACAGATACGCAGTATTTT.

The gene calls are TRBV7-9 and TRBJ1-1, with D uncertain. Germline values: CDR1 SEHNR, CDR2 FQNEAQ (reference sequence). This CDR3 is 15 amino acids long. V lost 3 bases and J lost 1, with 12 bases in between. In nucleotides, the CDR3 is TGTGCCAGCAGCTTTACCGGACCGGCGAACACTGAAGCTTTCTTT. Translated: CASSFTGPANTEAFF. Using reference TRBV7-9 and TRBJ1-1 for the parts outside the CDR3, the full variable domain is DTGVSQNPRHKITKRGQNVTFRCDPISEHNRLYWYRQTLGQGPEFLTYFQNEAQLEKSRLLSDRFSAERPKGSFSTLEIQRTEQGDSAMYLCASSFTGPANTEAFFGQGTRLTVV.

V is TRBV15 and J is TRBJ1-5, with D perhaps TRBD1 (6 bases). Germline CDR1 is LNHNV and CDR2 is YYDKDF (reference sequence). The CDR3 runs to 20 residues. With 0 bases removed from V and 4 bases from J, the gap between germline ends came to 25 bases. For the CDR3, the DNA is TGTGCCACCAGCAGAGATCGGGGGTATGCCGGGACATCCTCTAATCAGCCCCAGCATTTT. This sequence encodes CATSRDRGYAGTSSNQPQHF.

For the CDR3, the DNA is TGTGCCAGCAGCTCCACTGGGACTATAGGCAATGAGCAGTTCTTC. It is translated as CASSSTGTIGNEQFF. The chain is built from TRBV7-3 and TRBJ2-1; the match to TRBD2 covers 7 bases. This CDR3 is 15 amino acids long. Trimming at V came to 4 bases and at J to 6 bases, leaving 9 bases not matched to a gene. The germline V gene encodes CDR1 SGHTA and CDR2 FQGTGA.

The chain couples TRBV9 to TRBJ1-1, with D tentatively TRBD1 (6 bases). The CDR3 is 13 amino acids. The germline gives CDR1 SGDLS, CDR2 YYNGEE. The V gene lost 3 bases and the J gene lost 10 bases, with 16 bases spanning the gap. The CDR3 loop is CASSARLGGLAFF. CDR3 nucleotide sequence: TGTGCCAGCAGCGCCCGGCTCGGGGGCTTAGCTTTCTTT.